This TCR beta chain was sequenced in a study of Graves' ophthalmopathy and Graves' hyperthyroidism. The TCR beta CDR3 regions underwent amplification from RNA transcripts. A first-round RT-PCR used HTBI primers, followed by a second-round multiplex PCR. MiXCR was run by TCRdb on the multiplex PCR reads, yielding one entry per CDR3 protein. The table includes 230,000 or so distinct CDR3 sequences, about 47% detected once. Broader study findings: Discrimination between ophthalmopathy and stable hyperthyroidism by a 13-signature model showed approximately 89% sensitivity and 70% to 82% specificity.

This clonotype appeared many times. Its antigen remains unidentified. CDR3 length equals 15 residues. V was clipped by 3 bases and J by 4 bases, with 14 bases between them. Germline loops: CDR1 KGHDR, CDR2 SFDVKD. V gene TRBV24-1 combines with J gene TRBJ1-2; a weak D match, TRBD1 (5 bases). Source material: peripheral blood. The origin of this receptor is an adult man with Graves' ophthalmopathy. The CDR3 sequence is CATSDNQGSIYGYTF. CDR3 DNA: TGTGCCACCAGTGATAACCAGGGCTCCATCTATGGCTACACCTTC.